The following is a TCR beta chain sequence with its context. Its antigen is not known. TCRdb keeps only in-frame clones here, not all; method: immunoSEQ multiplex PCR. The repertoire has 2 million or so clones, 95% of them found once; the top ten carry 0.13%. Germline assignment: CDR1 SGHDN and CDR2 FVKESK. Trimming stripped 2 bases from V and 5 bases from J, with 7 bases between. This CDR3 is built from 14 residues. These data are taken from a study of shared clonotypes between healthy human individuals. Points from the study as a whole: A handful of donors held about 4.5% of naive CD4 clonotypes in common.

Sequenced: naive CD4+ T cells sorted from blood. Subset specified: CD45RA+ positively selected. J is TRBJ1-6 and V is TRBV14, with D possibly being TRBD1 (5 bases). The TCR was taken from a man between 18 and 35 years old in good health. This CDR3 is CASSQRQNNSPLHF. The DNA of the CDR3 is TGTGCCAGCAGCCAACGACAGAATAATTCACCCCTCCACTTT.